This entry lists 9 T cell receptor beta chains sequenced from one sample in a study of T-cell reconstitution after alpha-beta-depleted transplantation in children. Unique molecular identifiers were incorporated during preparation of the TCRbeta library. MiXCR, run by TCRdb on the PCR reads, gives a single entry per CDR3 protein. Here the sample spans about 640,000 distinct CDR3 sequences, over 15% being singletons. The starting material was PBMCs from the stem cell graft donor, obtained from the stem cell graft. These receptor sequences come from a human donor who donated a stem cell graft to a child with acute myeloid leukemia.

This clonotype was recorded a few times. V usage is TRBV10-2 and J usage is TRBJ2-7; the D call may be TRBD1 or TRBD2 (5 bases each). The germline V gene has CDR1 WSHSY and CDR2 SAAADI. The CDR3 runs 14 residues. V lost 3 bases, J lost 5 bases, and 14 bases lay in between. CDR3 nucleotides: TGCGCCAGCAGTGACCACCCCCGGGGACACGAGCAGTACGTC. It translates to CASSDHPRGHEQYV.

This sequence joins TRBV20-1 and TRBJ2-6, with D tentatively TRBD1 (6 bases). Germline CDR1 and CDR2: DFQATT and SNEGSKA (reference sequence). The CDR3 runs 17 residues. V was trimmed by 0 bases and J by 0 bases, leaving 12 bases between them. CDR3 in DNA: TGCAGTGCTAGAGATCGAGGGGGTCTCTCTGGGGCCAACGTCCTGACTTTC. This codes for CSARDRGGLSGANVLTF.

Ten or more counts support this clonotype. This rearrangement joins TRBV5-1 to TRBJ2-5; D perhaps matches TRBD2 (5 bases). The V gene lost 3 bases and the J gene lost 2 bases, with 14 bases spanning the gap. Germline values: CDR1 SGHRS, CDR2 YFSETQ. This CDR3 spans 15 amino acids. CDR3 nucleotide sequence: TGCGCCAGCAGCTCCTTAACTTCGGGGCAAGAGACCCAGTACTTC. Its protein product is CASSSLTSGQETQYF.

This clonotype has only a few counts. V and J are TRBV20-1 and TRBJ2-3; possibly TRBD2 for D (7 bases). The V and J ends lost 6 bases and 6 bases respectively, with 22 bases between them. The CDR3 has 15 residues. CDR1 is DFQATT and CDR2 is SNEGSKA in the germline V gene (reference sequence). The CDR3 is CSAPGPGGSGDTQYF. As DNA, the CDR3 is TGCAGTGCACCTGGGCCGGGGGGCAGCGGGGATACGCAGTATTTT.

This clonotype was found many times. This chain joins TRBV20-1 and TRBJ2-5, with D possibly matching TRBD2 (5 bases). This CDR3 contains 12 residues. Germline assignment: CDR1 DFQATT and CDR2 SNEGSKA (reference sequence). The CDR3 DNA follows: TGCAGCCCCACGGGGAGCCAAGAGACCCAGTACTTC. This gives the protein CSPTGSQETQYF.

This clonotype was seen at least ten times. This rearrangement joins TRBV12-3 or TRBV12-4 to TRBJ1-5; the D is unclear. This CDR3 has 16 amino acids. V shed 3 bases and J shed 0 bases, with 12 bases lying between them. CDR3 amino acids: CASSFSNGYSNQPQHF. Here the CDR3 DNA reads TGTGCCAGCAGTTTCAGTAACGGTTATAGCAATCAGCCCCAGCATTTT.

This sequence joins TRBV7-9 and TRBJ2-7; the D gene is possibly TRBD1 (6 bases). V lost 3 bases and J lost 2, with 8 bases in between. This CDR3 region has 13 residues. CDR1 is SEHNR, CDR2 FQNEAQ, per germline (reference sequence). CDR3 in amino acids: CASSFNRAYEQYF. The CDR3 DNA follows: TGTGCCAGCAGCTTCAACAGGGCCTACGAGCAGTACTTC.

This clonotype was observed a handful of times. The V and J genes are TRBV12-3 or TRBV12-4 and TRBJ2-7; D is tentatively TRBD1 or TRBD2 (5 bases each). The V end was cut by 6 bases, the J end by 2 bases, with 14 bases between. The CDR3 is made up of 14 amino acids. CDR3 residues: CASRSGTGTYEQYF. The CDR3 DNA sequence: TGTGCCAGCAGGTCCGGGACGGGGACCTACGAGCAGTACTTC.

The rearrangement uses TRBV20-1 and TRBJ1-1, with TRBD1 as a possible D gene (6 bases). With 5 bases removed from V and 1 base from J, the gap between germline ends came to 17 bases. The CDR3 loop spans 15 amino acids. Germline V gives CDR1 DFQATT, CDR2 SNEGSKA (reference sequence). CDR3 in DNA: TGCAGTGCTTTCCGGGACATCGGCCGGAACACTGAAGCTTTCTTT. Translated: CSAFRDIGRNTEAFF.